This T cell receptor beta chain was retrieved from a study of blood T cell repertoires in COVID-19. Repertoires were generated with immunoSEQ multiplex PCR, while TCRdb's copy carries only in-frame clones and drops some. This repertoire shows around 230,000 clones, about nine tenths found once; its top ten account for about 2.3%. Germline trimming cut 3 bases from V and 7 bases from J; bases unmatched to any gene: 12. Germline CDR1 KGHSH, CDR2 LQKENI. The length of the CDR3 is 18 residues. The source of this sequence is a woman aged 40 to 50 with acute COVID-19. The sequencing input was PBMCs or T cells enriched from blood (not recorded which). The V and J genes are TRBV18 and TRBJ2-1, with 13 bases that match TRBD2. The chain's CDR3 is CASSPRALAGGPGNEQFF. The CDR3, as DNA: TGTGCCAGCTCACCTCGGGCACTAGCGGGAGGGCCAGGGAATGAGCAGTTCTTC.